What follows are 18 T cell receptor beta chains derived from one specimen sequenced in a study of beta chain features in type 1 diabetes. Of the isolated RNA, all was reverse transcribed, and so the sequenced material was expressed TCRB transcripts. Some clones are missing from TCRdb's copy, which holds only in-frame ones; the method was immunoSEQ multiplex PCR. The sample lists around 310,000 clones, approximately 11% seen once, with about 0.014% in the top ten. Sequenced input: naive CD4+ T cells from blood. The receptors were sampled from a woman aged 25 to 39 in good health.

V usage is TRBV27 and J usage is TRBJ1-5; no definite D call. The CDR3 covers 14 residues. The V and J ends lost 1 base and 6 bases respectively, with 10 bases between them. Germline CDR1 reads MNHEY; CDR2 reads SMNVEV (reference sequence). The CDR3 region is CASSLWGVGQPQHF. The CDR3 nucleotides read TGTGCCAGCAGTTTATGGGGAGTTGGTCAGCCCCAGCATTTT.

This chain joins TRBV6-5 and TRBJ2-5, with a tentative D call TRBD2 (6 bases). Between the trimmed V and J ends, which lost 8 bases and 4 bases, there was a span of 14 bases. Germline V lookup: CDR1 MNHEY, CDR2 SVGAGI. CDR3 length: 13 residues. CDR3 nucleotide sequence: TGTGCCAGCTGCGGGGCTCGGGGAGAGACCCAGTACTTC. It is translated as CASCGARGETQYF.

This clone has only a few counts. CDR3 loop: CASSLGGRDGELFF. CDR3 nucleotides: TGTGCCAGCAGCTTAGGCGGGAGGGACGGGGAGCTGTTTTTT. V gene TRBV13 combines with J gene TRBJ2-2; 8 positions match TRBD2. With V trimmed by 0 bases and J by 7 bases, 1 base remained unmatched. Germline V gene sequence: CDR1 PRHDT, CDR2 FYEKMQ (reference sequence). CDR3 length: 14 residues.

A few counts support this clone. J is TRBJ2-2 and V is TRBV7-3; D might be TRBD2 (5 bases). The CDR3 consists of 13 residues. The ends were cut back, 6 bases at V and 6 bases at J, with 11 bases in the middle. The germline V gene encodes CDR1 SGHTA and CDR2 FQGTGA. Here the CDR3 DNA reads TGTGCCAGCAGGGGAGAAGCCGCCGGGGAGCTGTTTTTT. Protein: CASRGEAAGELFF.

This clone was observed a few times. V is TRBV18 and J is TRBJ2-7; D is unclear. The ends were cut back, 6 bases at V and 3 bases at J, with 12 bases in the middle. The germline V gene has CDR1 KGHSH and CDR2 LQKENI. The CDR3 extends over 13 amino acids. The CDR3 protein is CASSLVENYEQYF. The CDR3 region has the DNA TGTGCCAGCTCGTTGGTGGAGAACTACGAGCAGTACTTC.

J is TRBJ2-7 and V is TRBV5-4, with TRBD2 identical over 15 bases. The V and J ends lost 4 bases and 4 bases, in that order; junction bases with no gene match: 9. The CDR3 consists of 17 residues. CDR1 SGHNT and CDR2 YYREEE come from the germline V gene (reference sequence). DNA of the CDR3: TGTGCCAGCAGCCTAGGTGGGACTAGCGGGAGGATATACGAGCAGTACTTC. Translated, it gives CASSLGGTSGRIYEQYF.

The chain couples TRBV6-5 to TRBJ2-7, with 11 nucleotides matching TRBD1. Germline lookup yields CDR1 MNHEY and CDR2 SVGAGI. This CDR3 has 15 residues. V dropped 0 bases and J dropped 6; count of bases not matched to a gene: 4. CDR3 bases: TGTGCCAGCAGTTACTCAGGGGACAGGGGGGCCGAGCAGTACTTC. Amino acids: CASSYSGDRGAEQYF.

As DNA, the CDR3 is TGTGCCAGCTCACCATCCGGGGACAGGATGAACACTGAAGCTTTCTTT. Its protein is CASSPSGDRMNTEAFF. This chain joins TRBV18 and TRBJ1-1; the match to TRBD1 covers 8 bases. The germline V gene has CDR1 KGHSH and CDR2 LQKENI. This CDR3 is 16 amino acids long. The J segment lost 0 bases and the V segment lost 2 bases, leaving 5 bases of the junction unmatched.

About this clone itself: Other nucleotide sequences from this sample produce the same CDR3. The CDR3 DNA is TGTGCCAGCAGTTCCGGACAGGGGGACTATGGCTACACCTTC. It translates to CASSSGQGDYGYTF. The chain joins TRBV28 to TRBJ1-2, with 10 bases fitting TRBD1. The CDR3 is made up of 14 amino acids. CDR1 is MDHEN and CDR2 is SYDVKM in the germline V gene. V dropped 4 bases and J dropped 3; count of bases not matched to a gene: 2.

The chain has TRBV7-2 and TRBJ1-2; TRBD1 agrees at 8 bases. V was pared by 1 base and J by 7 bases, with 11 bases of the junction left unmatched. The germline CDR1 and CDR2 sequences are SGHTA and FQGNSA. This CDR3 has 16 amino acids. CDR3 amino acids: CASSLVGGAGGTGYTF. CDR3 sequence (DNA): TGTGCCAGCAGCTTAGTTGGTGGTGCAGGGGGCACTGGCTACACCTTC.

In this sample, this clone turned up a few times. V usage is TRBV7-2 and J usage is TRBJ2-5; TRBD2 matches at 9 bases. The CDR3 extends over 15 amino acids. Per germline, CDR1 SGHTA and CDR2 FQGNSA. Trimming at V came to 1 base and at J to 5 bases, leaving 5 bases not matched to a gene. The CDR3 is CASSLGREGWETQYF. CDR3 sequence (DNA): TGTGCCAGCAGCTTAGGGCGGGAGGGCTGGGAGACCCAGTACTTC.

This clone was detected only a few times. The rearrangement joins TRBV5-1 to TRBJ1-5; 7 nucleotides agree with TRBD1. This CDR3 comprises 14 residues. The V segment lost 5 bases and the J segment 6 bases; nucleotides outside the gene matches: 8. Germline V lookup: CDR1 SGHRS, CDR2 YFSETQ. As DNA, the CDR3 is TGCGCCAGCAGTCTCACAGGGGACGGTCAGCCCCAGCATTTT. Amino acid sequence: CASSLTGDGQPQHF.

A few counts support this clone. The CDR3 sequence is CASSSAGAPSYNEQFF. Here the CDR3 DNA reads TGTGCCAGTAGTTCTGCAGGGGCTCCCTCATACAATGAGCAGTTCTTC. This chain links TRBV19 with TRBJ2-1, with D tentatively TRBD1 (6 bases). The CDR3 runs 16 residues. Germline V CDR1 and CDR2: LNHDA, SQIVND (reference sequence). V was clipped by 5 bases and J by 4 bases, with 18 bases between them.

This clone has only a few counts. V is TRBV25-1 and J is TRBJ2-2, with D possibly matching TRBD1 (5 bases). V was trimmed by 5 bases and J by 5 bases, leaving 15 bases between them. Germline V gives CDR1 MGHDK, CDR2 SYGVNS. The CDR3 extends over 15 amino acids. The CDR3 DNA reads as TGTGCCAGCAGTCACCTCCAAAGGGGTACCGGGGAGCTGTTTTTT. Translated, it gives CASSHLQRGTGELFF.

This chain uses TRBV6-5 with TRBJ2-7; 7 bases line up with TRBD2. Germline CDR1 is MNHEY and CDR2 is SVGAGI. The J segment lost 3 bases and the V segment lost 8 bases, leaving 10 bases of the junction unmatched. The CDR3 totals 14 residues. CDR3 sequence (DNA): TGTGCCAGCTCGAGGGGAGCGGGGCTCTACGAGCAGTACTTC. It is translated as CASSRGAGLYEQYF.

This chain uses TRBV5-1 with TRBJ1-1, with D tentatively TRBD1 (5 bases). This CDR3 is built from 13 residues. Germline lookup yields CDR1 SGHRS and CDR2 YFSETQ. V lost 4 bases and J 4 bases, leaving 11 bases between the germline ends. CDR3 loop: CASSRGVATEAFF. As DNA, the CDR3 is TGCGCCAGCAGCCGGGGGGTGGCCACTGAAGCTTTCTTT.

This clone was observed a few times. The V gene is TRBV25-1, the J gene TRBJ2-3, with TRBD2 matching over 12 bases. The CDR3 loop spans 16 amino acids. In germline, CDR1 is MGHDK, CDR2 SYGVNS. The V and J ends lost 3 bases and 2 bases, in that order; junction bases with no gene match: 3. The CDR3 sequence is CASSESSGRDTDTQYF. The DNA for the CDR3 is TGTGCCAGCAGTGAGTCTAGCGGGAGGGACACAGATACGCAGTATTTT.

The chain's CDR3 is CASGESGLAGVYNEQFF. CDR3 DNA: TGTGCCAGCGGCGAGTCCGGACTAGCGGGAGTTTACAATGAGCAGTTCTTC. V is TRBV7-9 and J is TRBJ2-1, with TRBD2 matching 13 bases. CDR1 and CDR2 from the germline V gene are SEHNR and FQNEAQ (reference sequence). The V and J ends lost 8 bases and 4 bases, in that order; junction bases with no gene match: 11. The CDR3 has 17 residues.